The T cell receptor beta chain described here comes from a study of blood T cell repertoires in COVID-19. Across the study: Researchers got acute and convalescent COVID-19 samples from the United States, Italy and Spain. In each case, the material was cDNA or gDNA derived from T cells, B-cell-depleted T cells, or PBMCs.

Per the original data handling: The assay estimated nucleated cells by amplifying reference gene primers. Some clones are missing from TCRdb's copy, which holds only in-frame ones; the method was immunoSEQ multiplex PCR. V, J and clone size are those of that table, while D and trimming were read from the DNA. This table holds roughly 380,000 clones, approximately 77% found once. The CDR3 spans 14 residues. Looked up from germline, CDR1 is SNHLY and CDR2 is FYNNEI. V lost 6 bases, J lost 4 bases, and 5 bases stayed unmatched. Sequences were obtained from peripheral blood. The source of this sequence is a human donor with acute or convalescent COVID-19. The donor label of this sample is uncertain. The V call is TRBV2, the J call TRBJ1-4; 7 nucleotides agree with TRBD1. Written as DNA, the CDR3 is TGTGCCAGCAGCTGGACAGGCCTTAATGAAAAACTGTTTTTT. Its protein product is CASSWTGLNEKLFF.